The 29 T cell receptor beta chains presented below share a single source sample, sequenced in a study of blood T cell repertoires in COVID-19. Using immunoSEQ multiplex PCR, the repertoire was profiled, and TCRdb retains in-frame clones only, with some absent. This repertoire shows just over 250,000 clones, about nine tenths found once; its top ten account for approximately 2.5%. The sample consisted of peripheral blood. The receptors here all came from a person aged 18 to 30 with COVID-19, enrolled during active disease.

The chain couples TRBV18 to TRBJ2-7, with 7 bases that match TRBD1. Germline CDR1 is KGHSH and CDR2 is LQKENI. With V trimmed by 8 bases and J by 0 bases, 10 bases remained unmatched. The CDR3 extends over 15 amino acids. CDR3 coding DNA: TGTGCCAGCCGATTACAGGGGCGGCTCTCCTACGAGCAGTACTTC. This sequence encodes CASRLQGRLSYEQYF.

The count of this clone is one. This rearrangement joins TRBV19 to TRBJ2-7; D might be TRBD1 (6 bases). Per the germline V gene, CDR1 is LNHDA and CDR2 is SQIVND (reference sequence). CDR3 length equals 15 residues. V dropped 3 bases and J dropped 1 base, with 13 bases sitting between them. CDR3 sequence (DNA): TGTGCCAGTAGTATTGGGTTGGACAGTTCCTACGAGCAGTACTTC. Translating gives CASSIGLDSSYEQYF.

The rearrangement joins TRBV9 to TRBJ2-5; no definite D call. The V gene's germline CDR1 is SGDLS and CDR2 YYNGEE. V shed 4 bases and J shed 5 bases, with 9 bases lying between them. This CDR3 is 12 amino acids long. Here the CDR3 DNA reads TGTGCCAGCAGCCCTAGTGGGGAGACCCAGTACTTC. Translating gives CASSPSGETQYF.

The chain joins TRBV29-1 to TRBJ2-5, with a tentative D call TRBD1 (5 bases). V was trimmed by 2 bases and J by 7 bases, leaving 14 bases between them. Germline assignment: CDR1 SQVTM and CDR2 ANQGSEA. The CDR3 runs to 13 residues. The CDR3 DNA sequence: TGCAGCGTTGAACCCGTAGGGGTGGGGACCCAGTACTTC. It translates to CSVEPVGVGTQYF.

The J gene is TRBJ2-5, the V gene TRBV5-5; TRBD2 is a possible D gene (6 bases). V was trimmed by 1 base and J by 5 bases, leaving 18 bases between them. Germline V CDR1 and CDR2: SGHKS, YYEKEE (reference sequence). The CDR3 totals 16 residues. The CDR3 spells CASSLFLVGGGETQYF. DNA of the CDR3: TGTGCCAGCAGCTTGTTCCTAGTGGGGGGAGGCGAGACCCAGTACTTC.

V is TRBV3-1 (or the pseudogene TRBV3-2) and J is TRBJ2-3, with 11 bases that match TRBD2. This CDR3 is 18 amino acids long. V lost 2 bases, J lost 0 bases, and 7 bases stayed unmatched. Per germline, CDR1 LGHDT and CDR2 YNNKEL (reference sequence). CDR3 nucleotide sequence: TGTGCCAGCAGCCAACCCACTAGCGGGAGAGGAAGCACAGATACGCAGTATTTT. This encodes CASSQPTSGRGSTDTQYF.

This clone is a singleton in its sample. The CDR3 here is CASSLLEAELPGELFF. The CDR3 DNA follows: TGTGCCAGTAGTCTCCTCGAGGCAGAATTACCCGGGGAGCTGTTTTTT. The chain has TRBV19 and TRBJ2-2; D is ambiguous. With 5 bases removed from V and 6 bases from J, the gap between germline ends came to 19 bases. The CDR3 is 16 residues long. Germline CDR1 and CDR2: LNHDA and SQIVND (reference sequence).

DNA of the CDR3: TGTGCCAGCAGCCAGACTAGCGGGTTGTCCGGGGAGCTGTTTTTT. Its translation: CASSQTSGLSGELFF. The genes are TRBV9 and TRBJ2-2; 10 positions agree with TRBD2. Germline CDR1 reads SGDLS; CDR2 reads YYNGEE. This CDR3 has 15 residues. V lost 4 bases, J lost 6 bases, and 6 bases stayed unmatched.

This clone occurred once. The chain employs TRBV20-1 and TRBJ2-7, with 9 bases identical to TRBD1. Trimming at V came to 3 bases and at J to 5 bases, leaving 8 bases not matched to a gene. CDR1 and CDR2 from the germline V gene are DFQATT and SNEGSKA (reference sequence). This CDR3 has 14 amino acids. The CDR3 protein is CSASHQDRGHEQYF. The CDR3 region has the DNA TGCAGTGCTAGTCATCAGGACAGGGGCCACGAGCAGTACTTC.

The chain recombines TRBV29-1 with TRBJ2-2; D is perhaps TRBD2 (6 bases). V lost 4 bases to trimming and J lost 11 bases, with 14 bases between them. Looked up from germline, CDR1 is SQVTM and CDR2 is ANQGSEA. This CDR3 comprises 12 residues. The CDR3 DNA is TGCAGCGTTGGGGACTCGCATTTAGAGCTGTTTTTT. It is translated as CSVGDSHLELFF.

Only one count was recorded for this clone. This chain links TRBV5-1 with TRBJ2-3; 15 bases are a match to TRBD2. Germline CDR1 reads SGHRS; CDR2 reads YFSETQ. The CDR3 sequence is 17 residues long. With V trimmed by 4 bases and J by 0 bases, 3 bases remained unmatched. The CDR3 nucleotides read TGCGCCAGCAGCAGGGGGACTAGCGGGAGGAGCACAGATACGCAGTATTTT. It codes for CASSRGTSGRSTDTQYF.

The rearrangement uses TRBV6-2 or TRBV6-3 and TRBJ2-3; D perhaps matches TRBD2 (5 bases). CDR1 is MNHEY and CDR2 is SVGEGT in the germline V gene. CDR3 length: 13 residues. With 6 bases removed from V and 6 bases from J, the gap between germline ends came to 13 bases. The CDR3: CASSLTGGDTQYF. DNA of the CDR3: TGTGCCAGCAGCCTCACGGGCGGGGATACGCAGTATTTT.

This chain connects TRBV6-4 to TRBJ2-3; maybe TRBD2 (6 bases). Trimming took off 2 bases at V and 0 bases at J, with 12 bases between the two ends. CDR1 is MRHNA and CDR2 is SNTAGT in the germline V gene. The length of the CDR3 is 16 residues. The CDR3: CASSDLTRPSTDTQYF. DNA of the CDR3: TGTGCCAGCAGTGACCTGACTAGACCTAGCACAGATACGCAGTATTTT.

CDR3: CATSRGPLTSGKETQYF. The CDR3 region has the DNA TGTGCCACCAGCAGAGGGCCACTGACTAGCGGTAAAGAGACCCAGTACTTC. The chain recombines TRBV15 with TRBJ2-5, with 9 bases matching TRBD2. CDR3 size: 17 residues. CDR1 and CDR2 from the germline V gene are LNHNV and YYDKDF (reference sequence). J lost 3 bases, V lost 1 base, and 9 bases had no gene match.

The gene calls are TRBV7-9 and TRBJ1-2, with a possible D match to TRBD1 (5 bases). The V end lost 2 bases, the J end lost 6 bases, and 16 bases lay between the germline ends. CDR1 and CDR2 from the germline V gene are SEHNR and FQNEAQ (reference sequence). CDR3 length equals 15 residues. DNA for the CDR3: TGTGCCAGCAGCTTAATCCAGGGCCTCGTAGATGGCTACACCTTC. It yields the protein CASSLIQGLVDGYTF.

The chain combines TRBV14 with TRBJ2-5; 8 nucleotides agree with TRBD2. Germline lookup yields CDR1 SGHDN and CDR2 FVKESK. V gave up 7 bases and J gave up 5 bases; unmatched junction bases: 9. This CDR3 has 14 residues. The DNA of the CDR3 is TGTGCCAGCAACGTCGCGGGAGGCCGGGAGACCCAGTACTTC. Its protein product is CASNVAGGRETQYF.

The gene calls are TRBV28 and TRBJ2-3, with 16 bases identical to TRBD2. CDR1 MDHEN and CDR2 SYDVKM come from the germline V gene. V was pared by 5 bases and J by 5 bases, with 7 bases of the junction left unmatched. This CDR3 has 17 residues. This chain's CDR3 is CASSAGTSGRAGDTQYF. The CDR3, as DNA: TGTGCCAGCAGTGCCGGGACTAGCGGGAGGGCCGGAGATACGCAGTATTTT. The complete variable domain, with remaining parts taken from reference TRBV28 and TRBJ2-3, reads DVKVTQSSRYLVKRTGEKVFLECVQDMDHENMFWYRQDPGLGLRLIYFSYDVKMKEKGDIPEGYSVSREKKERFSLILESASTNQTSMYLCASSAGTSGRAGDTQYFGPGTRLTVL.

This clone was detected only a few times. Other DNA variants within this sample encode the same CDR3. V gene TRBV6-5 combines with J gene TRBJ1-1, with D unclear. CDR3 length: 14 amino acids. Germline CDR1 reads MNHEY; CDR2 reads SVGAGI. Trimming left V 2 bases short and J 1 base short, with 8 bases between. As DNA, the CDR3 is TGTGCCAGCAGTTACAACAGACAGAACACTGAAGCTTTCTTT. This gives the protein CASSYNRQNTEAFF.

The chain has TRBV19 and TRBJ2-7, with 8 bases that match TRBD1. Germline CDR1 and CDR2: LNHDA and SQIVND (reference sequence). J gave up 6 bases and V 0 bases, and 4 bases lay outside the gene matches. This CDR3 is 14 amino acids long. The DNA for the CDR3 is TGTGCCAGTAGTATAGAGGCAGGGACAGGCGAGCAGTACTTC. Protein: CASSIEAGTGEQYF.

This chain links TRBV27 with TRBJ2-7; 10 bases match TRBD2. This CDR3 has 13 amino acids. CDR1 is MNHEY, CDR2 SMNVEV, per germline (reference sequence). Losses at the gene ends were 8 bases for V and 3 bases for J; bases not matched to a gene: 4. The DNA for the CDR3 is TGTGCCAGCGCGAGGACTAGCGGCTACGAGCAGTACTTC. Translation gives CASARTSGYEQYF.

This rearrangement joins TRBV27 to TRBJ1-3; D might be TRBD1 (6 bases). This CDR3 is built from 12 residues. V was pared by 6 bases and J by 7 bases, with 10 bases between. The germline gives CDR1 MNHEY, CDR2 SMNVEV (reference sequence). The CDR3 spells CASRGHGNTIYF. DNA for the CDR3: TGTGCCAGCAGGGGACACGGGAACACCATATATTTT.

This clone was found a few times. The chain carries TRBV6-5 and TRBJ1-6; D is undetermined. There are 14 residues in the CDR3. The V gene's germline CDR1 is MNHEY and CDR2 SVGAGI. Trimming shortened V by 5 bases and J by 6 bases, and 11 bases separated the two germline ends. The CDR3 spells CASSQKSANSPLHF. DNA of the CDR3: TGTGCCAGCAGTCAGAAGTCCGCTAATTCACCCCTCCACTTT.

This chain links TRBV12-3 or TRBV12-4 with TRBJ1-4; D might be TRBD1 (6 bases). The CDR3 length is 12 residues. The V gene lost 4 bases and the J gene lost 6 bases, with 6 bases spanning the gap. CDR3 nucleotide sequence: TGTGCCAGCAGTTCAGGGGATGAAAAACTGTTTTTT. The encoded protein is CASSSGDEKLFF.

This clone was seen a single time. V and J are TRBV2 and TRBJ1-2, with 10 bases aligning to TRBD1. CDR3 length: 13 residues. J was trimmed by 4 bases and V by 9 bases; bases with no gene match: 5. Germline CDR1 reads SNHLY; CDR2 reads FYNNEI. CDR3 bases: TGTGCCAGTTGGGACAGGGGTATCTATGGCTACACCTTC. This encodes CASWDRGIYGYTF.

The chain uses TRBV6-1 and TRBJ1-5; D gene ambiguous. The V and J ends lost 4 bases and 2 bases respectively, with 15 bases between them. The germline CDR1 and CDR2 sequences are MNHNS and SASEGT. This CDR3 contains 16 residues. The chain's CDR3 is CASSGRRSDGNQPQHF. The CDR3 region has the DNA TGTGCCAGCAGTGGACGCAGGTCCGACGGCAATCAGCCCCAGCATTTT.

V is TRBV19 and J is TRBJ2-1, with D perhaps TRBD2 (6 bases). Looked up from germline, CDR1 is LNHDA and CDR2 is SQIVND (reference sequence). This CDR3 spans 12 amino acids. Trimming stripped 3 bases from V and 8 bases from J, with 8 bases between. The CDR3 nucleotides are TGTGCCAGTAGTATCTGGGGGGATGAGCAGTTCTTC. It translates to CASSIWGDEQFF. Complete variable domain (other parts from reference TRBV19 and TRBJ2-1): DGGITQSPKYLFRKEGQNVTLSCEQNLNHDAMYWYRQDPGQGLRLIYYSQIVNDFQKGDIAEGYSVSREKKESFPLTVTSAQKNPTAFYLCASSIWGDEQFFGPGTRLTVL.

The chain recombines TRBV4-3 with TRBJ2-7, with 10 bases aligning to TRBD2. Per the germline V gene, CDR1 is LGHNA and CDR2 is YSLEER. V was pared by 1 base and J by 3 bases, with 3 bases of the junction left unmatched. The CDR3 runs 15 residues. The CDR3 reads CASSQVRTSGYEQYF. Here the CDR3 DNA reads TGCGCCAGCAGCCAAGTTCGGACTAGCGGCTACGAGCAGTACTTC.

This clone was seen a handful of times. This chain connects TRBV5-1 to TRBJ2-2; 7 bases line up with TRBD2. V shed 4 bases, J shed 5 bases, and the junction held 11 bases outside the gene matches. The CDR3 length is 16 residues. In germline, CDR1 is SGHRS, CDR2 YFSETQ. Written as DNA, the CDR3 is TGCGCCAGCAGCCCACCCGGGGTCGGGGGGACCGGGGAGCTGTTTTTT. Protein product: CASSPPGVGGTGELFF.

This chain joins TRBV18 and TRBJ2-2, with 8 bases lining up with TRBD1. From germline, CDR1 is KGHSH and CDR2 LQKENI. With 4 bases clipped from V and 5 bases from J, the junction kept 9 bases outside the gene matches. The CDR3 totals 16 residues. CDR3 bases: TGTGCCAGCTCACTCAGGGGGCGAGGTGATACCGGGGAGCTGTTTTTT. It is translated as CASSLRGRGDTGELFF.